These 23 T cell receptor beta chains share one sample of origin, sequenced in a study of blood T cell repertoires in COVID-19. The table came from immunoSEQ multiplex PCR; TCRdb's copy has only in-frame clones and leaves some out. The sample includes roughly 70,000 clones, roughly 87% of them seen just once. The source material was peripheral blood. Receptor source: an elderly woman with active or convalescent COVID-19.

The rearrangement links TRBV5-1 to TRBJ2-5, with 7 bases that match TRBD2. In germline, CDR1 is SGHRS, CDR2 YFSETQ. V was pared by 6 bases and J by 5 bases, with 4 bases of the junction left unmatched. The CDR3 runs 12 residues. CDR3 region: CASKSGRETQYF. The CDR3, as DNA: TGCGCCAGCAAGTCCGGGAGGGAGACCCAGTACTTC.

The genes are TRBV10-3 and TRBJ1-3; D is possibly TRBD1 (5 bases). Germline CDR1 and CDR2: ENHRY and SYGVKD. The V end was cut by 3 bases, the J end by 9 bases, with 6 bases between. The CDR3 totals 11 residues. CDR3 in amino acids: CAISDGGTIYF. CDR3 bases: TGTGCCATCAGTGACGGGGGCACCATATATTTT.

V usage is TRBV2 and J usage is TRBJ1-2; the D is unclear. The germline gives CDR1 SNHLY, CDR2 FYNNEI. This CDR3 has 13 amino acids. Trimming shortened V by 6 bases and J by 3 bases, and 11 bases separated the two germline ends. The CDR3 nucleotides read TGTGCCAGCAGGGAGGGTCCTTACTATGGCTACACCTTC. It translates to CASREGPYYGYTF. The entire variable domain, with the rest obtained from reference TRBV2 and TRBJ1-2, is as follows: EPEVTQTPSHQVTQMGQEVILRCVPISNHLYFYWYRQILGQKVEFLVSFYNNEISEKSEIFDDQFSVERPDGSNFTLKIRSTKLEDSAMYFCASREGPYYGYTFGSGTRLTVV.

The rearrangement joins TRBV4-3 to TRBJ1-2; D possibly corresponds to TRBD1 (5 bases). The CDR3 runs to 17 residues. V was shortened by 0 bases and J by 4 bases, with 18 bases between the two germline ends. CDR1 is LGHNA, CDR2 YSLEER, per germline. The CDR3 loop is CASSQDLRAVGSYGYTF. In DNA form, the CDR3 reads TGCGCCAGCAGCCAAGATCTCAGGGCGGTTGGCTCCTATGGCTACACCTTC.

V is TRBV29-1 and J is TRBJ2-5; weak D call: TRBD1 (6 bases). This CDR3 contains 13 residues. CDR1 is SQVTM and CDR2 is ANQGSEA in the germline V gene. The ends were cut back, 4 bases at V and 1 base at J, with 10 bases in the middle. CDR3 nucleotides: TGCAGCGTTGCAGGGACATTCCAAGAGACCCAGTACTTC. This sequence encodes CSVAGTFQETQYF.

A few counts support this clone. The chain joins TRBV5-1 to TRBJ1-3; the D gene is possibly TRBD1 (5 bases). Germline V lookup: CDR1 SGHRS, CDR2 YFSETQ. Trimming removed 0 bases at V and 0 bases at J, with 19 bases between. There are 19 residues in the CDR3. The CDR3 is CASSLAGRAEVGSGNTIYF. The CDR3 DNA reads TGCGCCAGCAGCTTGGCTGGCAGGGCAGAAGTGGGCTCTGGAAACACCATATATTTT.

The chain combines TRBV28 with TRBJ1-5, with a possible D match to TRBD1 (6 bases). The CDR3 is 15 residues long. The germline V gene has CDR1 MDHEN and CDR2 SYDVKM. The germline V and J ends were trimmed by 6 bases and 2 bases, with 14 bases remaining between them. CDR3 DNA sequence: TGTGCCAGCAGGAAACAGGGAGTTCGCAATCAGCCCCAGCATTTT. It encodes CASRKQGVRNQPQHF.

This sequence joins TRBV12-3 or TRBV12-4 and TRBJ2-7; D remains unclear. The CDR3 length is 11 residues. Trimming took off 3 bases at V and 5 bases at J, with 5 bases between the two ends. CDR3 sequence: CASSFRHEQYF. The CDR3 DNA reads as TGTGCCAGCAGTTTCAGGCACGAGCAGTACTTC.

The CDR3 nucleotides are TGTGCCAGCAGTGAACAAAACAGAAACACCATATATTTT. Its translation is CASSEQNRNTIYF. J is TRBJ1-3 and V is TRBV6-1; D unclear. The CDR3 extends over 13 amino acids. V lost 2 bases to trimming and J lost 5 bases, with 7 bases between them. CDR1 is MNHNS, CDR2 SASEGT, per germline.

V gene TRBV5-5 combines with J gene TRBJ1-1; D not certain. The V gene's germline CDR1 is SGHKS and CDR2 YYEKEE (reference sequence). Trimming pared 4 bases from V and 6 bases from J, leaving 19 bases between. The length of the CDR3 is 15 residues. CDR3 bases: TGTGCCAGCAGCGTAGGTGAAAGCAGAGGTTCTGAAGCTTTCTTT. Protein sequence: CASSVGESRGSEAFF. The full variable domain, its missing parts supplied by reference TRBV5-5 and TRBJ1-1, is DAGVTQSPTHLIKTRGQQVTLRCSPISGHKSVSWYQQVLGQGPQFIFQYYEKEERGRGNFPDRFSARQFPNYSSELNVNALLLGDSALYLCASSVGESRGSEAFFGQGTRLTVV.

This clone was observed once. The chain has TRBV4-3 and TRBJ1-5; D remains unclear. This CDR3 region has 15 residues. Germline CDR1 LGHNA, CDR2 YSLEER. V was shortened by 0 bases and J by 5 bases, with 11 bases between the two germline ends. The CDR3: CASSQEAGTYQPQHF. For the CDR3, the DNA is TGCGCCAGCAGCCAAGAAGCAGGAACCTATCAGCCCCAGCATTTT.

V is TRBV19 and J is TRBJ2-3; 7 positions match TRBD2. CDR3 length equals 15 residues. With 0 bases clipped from V and 5 bases from J, the junction kept 5 bases outside the gene matches. CDR1 is LNHDA, CDR2 SQIVND, per germline (reference sequence). CDR3 nucleotides: TGTGCCAGTAGTATAGAGGGCGGGGGAGGAGATACGCAGTATTTT. It encodes CASSIEGGGGDTQYF.

The rearrangement links TRBV11-3 to TRBJ2-3; 12 nucleotides align to TRBD2. V shed 4 bases and J 7 bases; nucleotides not matched to a gene: 6. The germline V gene has CDR1 SGHNT and CDR2 YENEEA. CDR3 length: 15 amino acids. Here the CDR3 reads CASSSRLAGDHTQYF. In DNA, the CDR3 is TGTGCCAGCAGCTCCCGACTAGCGGGGGACCATACGCAGTATTTT. Filled out from reference TRBV11-3 and TRBJ2-3, the complete variable domain reads EAGVVQSPRYKIIEKKQPVAFWCNPISGHNTLYWYLQNLGQGPELLIRYENEEAVDDSQLPKDRFSAERLKGVDSTLKIQPAELGDSAVYLCASSSRLAGDHTQYFGPGTRLTVL.

In DNA, the CDR3 is TGTGCCATCAGTGAGTCGACAGGGATTCAGCCCCAGCATTTT. Encoded protein: CAISESTGIQPQHF. The gene calls are TRBV10-3 and TRBJ1-5, with 7 positions matching TRBD1. CDR3 length equals 14 residues. V gave up 0 bases and J gave up 6 bases; unmatched junction bases: 2. CDR1 and CDR2 (germline): ENHRY, SYGVKD.

This chain links TRBV7-2 with TRBJ1-4; 9 bases are shared with TRBD1. CDR3 length: 16 amino acids. Germline V lookup: CDR1 SGHTA, CDR2 FQGNSA. The trim removed 6 bases at V and 5 bases at J, leaving 10 bases unmatched. The CDR3 loop reads CASRATGGAWNEKLFF. Written as DNA, the CDR3 is TGTGCCAGCAGGGCTACAGGGGGCGCGTGGAATGAAAAACTGTTTTTT.

The rearrangement uses TRBV7-6 and TRBJ2-5; TRBD2 aligns across 8 bases. Trimming cost V 0 bases and J 2 bases; bases outside gene matches: 8. The CDR3 is 17 residues long. The germline V gene encodes CDR1 SGHVS and CDR2 FNYEAQ. The DNA for the CDR3 is TGTGCCAGCAGCTTAGCGTTAACTAGCGGATCTCAAGAGACCCAGTACTTC. Translating it yields CASSLALTSGSQETQYF.

The rearrangement uses TRBV6-5 and TRBJ1-5, with 9 bases aligning to TRBD1. In germline, CDR1 is MNHEY, CDR2 SVGAGI. Losses at the gene ends were 6 bases for V and 7 bases for J; bases not matched to a gene: 4. The CDR3 consists of 13 residues. The CDR3 DNA reads as TGTGCCAGCAGACTGGGACAGGGACAGCCCCAGCATTTT. Its protein is CASRLGQGQPQHF.

J is TRBJ1-2 and V is TRBV10-3, with 7 bases matching TRBD1. In germline, CDR1 is ENHRY, CDR2 SYGVKD. V lost 3 bases and J lost 3; bases outside the gene matches: 4. The CDR3 extends over 14 amino acids. CDR3 loop: CAISERDSHYGYTF. The DNA of the CDR3 is TGTGCCATCAGTGAAAGGGACAGCCACTATGGCTACACCTTC.

The V gene is TRBV3-1 (or the pseudogene TRBV3-2), the J gene TRBJ2-5; 8 bases align to TRBD1. V was clipped by 3 bases and J by 5 bases; unmatched bases: 14. CDR1 is LGHDT and CDR2 is YNNKEL in the germline V gene (reference sequence). The CDR3 consists of 17 residues. CDR3 residues: CASSHVPTGVLEETQYF. CDR3 coding DNA: TGTGCCAGCAGCCATGTTCCGACAGGGGTCTTGGAGGAGACCCAGTACTTC.

The CDR3 here is CATSALGGPETQYF. The CDR3, as DNA: TGTGCCACCAGTGCCCTGGGAGGGCCAGAGACCCAGTACTTC. The chain combines TRBV24-1 with TRBJ2-5; TRBD2 aligns across 7 bases. Trimming at V came to 5 bases and at J to 4 bases, leaving 6 bases not matched to a gene. This CDR3 is built from 14 residues. Per the germline V gene, CDR1 is KGHDR and CDR2 is SFDVKD.

The genes are TRBV15 and TRBJ1-2; TRBD1 matches 7 bases. The junction had 13 bases not matched to a gene; V was cut back by 4 bases and J by 5 bases. The CDR3 loop spans 16 amino acids. The germline V gene encodes CDR1 LNHNV and CDR2 YYDKDF (reference sequence). The chain's CDR3 is CATSNPNPRGEYGYTF. CDR3 coding DNA: TGTGCCACCAGCAACCCCAACCCCAGGGGGGAGTATGGCTACACCTTC.

As to this clone: At one of its ends the junction is not consistent with the germline gene, which may arise from a read error. V is TRBV6-2 or TRBV6-3 and J is TRBJ2-7; D is perhaps TRBD1 (7 bases). CDR3 length: 16 residues. Germline CDR1 is MNHEY and CDR2 is SVGEGT. The CDR3 loop is CASSQGPGQPSTRGNF. As DNA, the CDR3 is TGTGCCAGCAGTCAGGGTCCGGGACAGCCTTCTACACGCGGGAACTTC.

The J gene is TRBJ2-3, the V gene TRBV20-1; 8 positions agree with TRBD2. The CDR3 totals 15 residues. The germline V gene has CDR1 DFQATT and CDR2 SNEGSKA (reference sequence). V shed 3 bases, J shed 2 bases, and the junction held 7 bases outside the gene matches. CDR3 DNA: TGCAGTGCTAGTCCTCGGGGGGGTTCCACAGATACGCAGTATTTT. This gives the protein CSASPRGGSTDTQYF.